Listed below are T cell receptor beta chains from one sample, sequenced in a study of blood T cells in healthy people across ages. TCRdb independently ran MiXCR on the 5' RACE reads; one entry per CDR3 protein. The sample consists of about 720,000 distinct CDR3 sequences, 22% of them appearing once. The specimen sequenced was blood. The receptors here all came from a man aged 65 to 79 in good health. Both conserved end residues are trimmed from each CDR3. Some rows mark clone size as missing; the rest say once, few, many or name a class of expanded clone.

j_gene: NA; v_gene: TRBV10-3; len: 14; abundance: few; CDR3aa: AISESRGRAGNEQF
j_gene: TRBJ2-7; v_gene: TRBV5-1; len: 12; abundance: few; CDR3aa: ASSFSGGGREQY
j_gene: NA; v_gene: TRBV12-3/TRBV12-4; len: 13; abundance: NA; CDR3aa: ASSFSGLADYEQY
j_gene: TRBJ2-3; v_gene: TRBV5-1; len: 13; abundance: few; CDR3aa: ASSSGLVVTDTQY
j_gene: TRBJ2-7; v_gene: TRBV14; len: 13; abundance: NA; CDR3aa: ASSQLLAGASEQY
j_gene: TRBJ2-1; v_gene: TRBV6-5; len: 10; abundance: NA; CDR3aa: ASGMRGDQQF
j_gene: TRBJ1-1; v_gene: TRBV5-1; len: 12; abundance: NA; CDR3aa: ASNPGGYNAEAF
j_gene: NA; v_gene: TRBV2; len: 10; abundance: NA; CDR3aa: ASNPDHNEQF
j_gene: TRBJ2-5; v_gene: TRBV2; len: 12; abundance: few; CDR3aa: ASIGVARQETQY
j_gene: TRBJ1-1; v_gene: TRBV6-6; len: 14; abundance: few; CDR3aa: ASSPGAGTWSTEAF
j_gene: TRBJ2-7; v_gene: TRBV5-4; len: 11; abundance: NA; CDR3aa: ASSEDRGYEQY
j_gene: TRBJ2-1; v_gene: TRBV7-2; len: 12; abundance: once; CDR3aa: ASSGGRRPNEQF
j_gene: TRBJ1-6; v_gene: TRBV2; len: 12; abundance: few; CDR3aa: ASSPRRTDSPLH
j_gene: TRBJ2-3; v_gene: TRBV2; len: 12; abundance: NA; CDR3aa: ASSGQARTDTQY
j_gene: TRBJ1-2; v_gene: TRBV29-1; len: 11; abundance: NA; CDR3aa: SAGRTANYGYT
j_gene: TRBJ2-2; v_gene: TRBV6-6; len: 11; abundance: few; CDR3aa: ASFIERAGELF
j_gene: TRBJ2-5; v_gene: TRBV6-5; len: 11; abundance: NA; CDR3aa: ASSGEGQETQY
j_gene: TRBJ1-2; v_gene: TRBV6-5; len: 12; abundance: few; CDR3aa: ASSPLGEPYGYT
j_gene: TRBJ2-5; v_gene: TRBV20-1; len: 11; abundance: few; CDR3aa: SARSGGRETQY
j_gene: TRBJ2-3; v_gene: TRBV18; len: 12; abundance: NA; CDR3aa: ASSPQGFTDTQY
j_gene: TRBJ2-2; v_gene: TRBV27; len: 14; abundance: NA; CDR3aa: ASSQGTGVVGGELF
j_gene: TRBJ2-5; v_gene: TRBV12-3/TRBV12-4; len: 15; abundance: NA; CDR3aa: ASSLRTGGYISYEQY
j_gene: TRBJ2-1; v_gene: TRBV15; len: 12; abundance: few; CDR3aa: ATSRGTLNNEQF
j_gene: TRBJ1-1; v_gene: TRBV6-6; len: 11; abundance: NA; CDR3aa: ASSSRGTTEAF
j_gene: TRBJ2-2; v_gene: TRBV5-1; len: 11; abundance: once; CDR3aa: ASSRFDRGELF
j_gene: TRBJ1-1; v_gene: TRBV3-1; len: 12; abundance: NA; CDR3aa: AGSQDNGNTEAF
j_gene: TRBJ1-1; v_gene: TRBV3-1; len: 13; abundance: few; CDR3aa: ASSRDSASNTEAF
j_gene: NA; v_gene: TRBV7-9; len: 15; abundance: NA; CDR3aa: ASSLEIKAGAPYEQY
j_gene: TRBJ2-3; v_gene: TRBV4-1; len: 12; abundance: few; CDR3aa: ASSRDTTTDTQY
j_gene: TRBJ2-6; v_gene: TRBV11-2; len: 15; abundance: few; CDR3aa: ASSIGGWGRRANVLT
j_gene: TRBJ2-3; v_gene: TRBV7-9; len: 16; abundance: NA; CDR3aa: ASSLVGGGTFRTDTQY
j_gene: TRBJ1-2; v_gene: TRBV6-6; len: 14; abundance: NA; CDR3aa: ASSYPSGNPNYGYT
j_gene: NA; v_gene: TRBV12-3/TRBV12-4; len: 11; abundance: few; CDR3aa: ASSLRSPNEQF
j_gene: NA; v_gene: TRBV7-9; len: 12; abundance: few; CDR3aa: ASSLGLAYYEQY
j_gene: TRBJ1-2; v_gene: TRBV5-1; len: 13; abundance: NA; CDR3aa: ASSLGHLADYGYT
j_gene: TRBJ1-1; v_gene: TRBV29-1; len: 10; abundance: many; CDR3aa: SARRGSPEAF
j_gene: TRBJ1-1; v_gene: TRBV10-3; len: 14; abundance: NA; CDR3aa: AISAGTGSWGTEAF
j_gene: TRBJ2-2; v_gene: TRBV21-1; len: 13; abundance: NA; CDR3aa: ASSKDNSSTGELF
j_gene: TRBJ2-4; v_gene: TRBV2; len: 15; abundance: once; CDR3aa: ASINELAEPAKNIQY
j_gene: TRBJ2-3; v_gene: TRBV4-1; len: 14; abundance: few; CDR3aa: ASSQVHGTTTDTQY
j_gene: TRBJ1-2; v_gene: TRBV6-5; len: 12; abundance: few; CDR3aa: ASSYGPETYGYT
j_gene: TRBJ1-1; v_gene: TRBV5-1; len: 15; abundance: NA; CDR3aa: ASSFRDRGQRNTEAF